This TCR beta chain appears in the sequencing data of a study of cytomegalovirus exposure and HLA in healthy donors. The germline V and J ends were trimmed by 7 bases and 8 bases, with 14 bases remaining between them. The CDR3 has 11 amino acids. The germline CDR1 and CDR2 sequences are DFQATT and SNEGSKA (reference sequence). Only a few counts were recorded for this clone. Antigen specificity is unknown. The repertoire was sequenced with immunoSEQ multiplex PCR; TCRdb's copy has only in-frame clones and lacks some. The sample shows more than 50,000 clones, roughly nine tenths of them seen only once. General study points: In a later analysis, first-cohort TCR clusters were found to tend to co-occur in the 120 or so validation repertoires. Using the classifier, cytomegalovirus status was reportedly diagnosed with high specificity and sensitivity.

The TCR comes from a woman aged 25 to 45 in good health and CMV-seronegative. Sequenced sample: PBMCs. This chain links TRBV20-1 with TRBJ1-2; D not resolved. As DNA, the CDR3 is TGCAGTGTCCGCGCGTCGGGAGGCTACACCTTC. It codes for CSVRASGGYTF.